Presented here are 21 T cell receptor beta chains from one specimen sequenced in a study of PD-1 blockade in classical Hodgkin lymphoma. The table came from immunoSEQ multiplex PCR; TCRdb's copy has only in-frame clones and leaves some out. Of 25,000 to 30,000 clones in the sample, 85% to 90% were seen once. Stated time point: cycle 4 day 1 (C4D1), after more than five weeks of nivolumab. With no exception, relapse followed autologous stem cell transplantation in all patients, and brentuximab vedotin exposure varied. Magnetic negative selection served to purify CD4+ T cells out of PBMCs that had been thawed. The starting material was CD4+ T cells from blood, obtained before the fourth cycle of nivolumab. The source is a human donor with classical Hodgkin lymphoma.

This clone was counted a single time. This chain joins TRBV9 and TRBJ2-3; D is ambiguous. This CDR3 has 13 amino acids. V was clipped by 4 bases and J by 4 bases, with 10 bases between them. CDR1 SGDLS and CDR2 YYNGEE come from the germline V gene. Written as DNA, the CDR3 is TGTGCCAGCAGCCCCCAGTGGGCAGATACGCAGTATTTT. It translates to CASSPQWADTQYF.

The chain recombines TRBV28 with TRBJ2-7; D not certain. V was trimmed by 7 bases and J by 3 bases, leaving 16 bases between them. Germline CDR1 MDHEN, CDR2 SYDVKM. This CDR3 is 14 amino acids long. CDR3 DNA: TGTGCCAGCACCCACCCCCACACTGGCTACGAGCAGTACTTC. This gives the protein CASTHPHTGYEQYF.

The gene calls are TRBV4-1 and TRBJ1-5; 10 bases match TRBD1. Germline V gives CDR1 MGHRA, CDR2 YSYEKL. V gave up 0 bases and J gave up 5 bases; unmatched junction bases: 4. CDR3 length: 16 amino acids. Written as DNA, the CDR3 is TGCGCCAGCAGCCAAGAAGGACAGGGGGGCTATCAGCCCCAGCATTTT. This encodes CASSQEGQGGYQPQHF.

Written as DNA, the CDR3 is TGTGCCAGCAGTTTACTAGCTACTGCAGATACGCAGTATTTT. It encodes CASSLLATADTQYF. This sequence joins TRBV27 and TRBJ2-3, with a possible D match to TRBD2 (5 bases). CDR1 and CDR2 from the germline V gene are MNHEY and SMNVEV (reference sequence). The CDR3 consists of 14 residues. The germline V and J ends were trimmed by 2 bases and 4 bases, with 10 bases remaining between them.

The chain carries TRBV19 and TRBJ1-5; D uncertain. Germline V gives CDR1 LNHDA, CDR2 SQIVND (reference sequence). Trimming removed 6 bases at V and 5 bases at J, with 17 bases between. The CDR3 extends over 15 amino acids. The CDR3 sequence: CASSLGRSGHQPQHF. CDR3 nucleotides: TGTGCCAGTAGCCTGGGGAGATCCGGGCATCAGCCCCAGCATTTT.

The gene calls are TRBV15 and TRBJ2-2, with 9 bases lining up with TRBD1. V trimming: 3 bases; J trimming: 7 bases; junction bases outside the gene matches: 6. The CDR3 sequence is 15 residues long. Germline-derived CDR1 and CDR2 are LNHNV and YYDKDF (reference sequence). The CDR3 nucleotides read TGTGCCACCAGCAGGGCGACAGGGGGGATCGGGGAGCTGTTTTTT. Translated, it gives CATSRATGGIGELFF.

The CDR3 spells CASSYVGTSTEAFF. Here the CDR3 DNA reads TGTGCCAGCAGTTATGTGGGTACGAGTACTGAAGCTTTCTTT. The chain is built from TRBV6-6 and TRBJ1-1; D gene unclear. CDR3 size: 14 residues. The V end was cut by 3 bases, the J end by 5 bases, with 13 bases between. Germline V gene sequence: CDR1 MNHNY, CDR2 SVGAGI (reference sequence).

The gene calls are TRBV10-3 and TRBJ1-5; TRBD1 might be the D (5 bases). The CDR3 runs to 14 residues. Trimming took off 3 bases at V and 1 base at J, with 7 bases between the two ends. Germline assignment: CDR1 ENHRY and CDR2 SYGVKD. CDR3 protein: CAISEDRSNQPQHF. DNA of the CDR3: TGTGCCATCAGTGAAGACAGAAGCAATCAGCCCCAGCATTTT.

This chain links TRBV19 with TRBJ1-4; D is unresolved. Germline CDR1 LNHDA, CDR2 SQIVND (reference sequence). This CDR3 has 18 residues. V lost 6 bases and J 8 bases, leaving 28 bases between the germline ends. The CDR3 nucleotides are TGTGCCAGTAGCCACTATTGGGCAGCACCGAAGATCGGGGAAAAACTGTTTTTT. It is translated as CASSHYWAAPKIGEKLFF.

CDR3 amino acids: CASSLAGQGLEQYF. The CDR3 bases are TGCGCCAGCAGCTTGGCGGGACAGGGTTTGGAGCAGTACTTC. J is TRBJ2-7 and V is TRBV5-1; 9 nucleotides agree with TRBD1. The CDR3 sequence is 14 residues long. With V trimmed by 0 bases and J by 7 bases, 5 bases remained unmatched. Germline values: CDR1 SGHRS, CDR2 YFSETQ.

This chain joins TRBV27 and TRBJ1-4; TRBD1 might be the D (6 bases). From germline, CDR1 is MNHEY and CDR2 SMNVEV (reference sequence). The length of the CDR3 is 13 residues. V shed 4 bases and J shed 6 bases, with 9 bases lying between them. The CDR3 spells CASSSRGHEKLFF. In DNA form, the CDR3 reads TGTGCCAGCAGTTCCAGGGGCCATGAAAAACTGTTTTTT.

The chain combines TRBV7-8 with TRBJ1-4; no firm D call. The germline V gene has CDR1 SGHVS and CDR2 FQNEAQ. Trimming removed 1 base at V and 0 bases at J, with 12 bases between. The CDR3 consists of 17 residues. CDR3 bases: TGTGCCAGCAGCTTAGAAACCTACACCACAACTAATGAAAAACTGTTTTTT. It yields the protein CASSLETYTTTNEKLFF.

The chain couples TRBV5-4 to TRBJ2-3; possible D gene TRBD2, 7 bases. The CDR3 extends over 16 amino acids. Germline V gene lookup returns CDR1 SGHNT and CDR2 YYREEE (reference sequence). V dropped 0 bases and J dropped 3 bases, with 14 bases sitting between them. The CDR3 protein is CASSLARGARTDTQYF. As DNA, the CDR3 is TGTGCCAGCAGCTTGGCTCGGGGGGCGCGAACAGATACGCAGTATTTT. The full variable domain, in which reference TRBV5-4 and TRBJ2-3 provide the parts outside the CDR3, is ETGVTQSPTHLIKTRGQQVTLRCSSQSGHNTVSWYQQALGQGPQFIFQYYREEENGRGNFPPRFSGLQFPNYSSELNVNALELDDSALYLCASSLARGARTDTQYFGPGTRLTVL.

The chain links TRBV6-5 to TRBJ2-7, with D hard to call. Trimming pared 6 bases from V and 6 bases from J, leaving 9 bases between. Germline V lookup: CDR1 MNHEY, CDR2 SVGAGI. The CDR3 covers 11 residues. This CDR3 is CASRASGEQYF. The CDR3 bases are TGTGCCAGCAGGGCGTCGGGCGAGCAGTACTTC.

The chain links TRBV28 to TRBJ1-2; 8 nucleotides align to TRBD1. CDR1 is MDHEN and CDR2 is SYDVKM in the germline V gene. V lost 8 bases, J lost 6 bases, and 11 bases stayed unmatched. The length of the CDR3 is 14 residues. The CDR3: CASAEYRGENGYTF. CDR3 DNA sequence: TGTGCCAGCGCTGAATACAGGGGGGAGAATGGCTACACCTTC.

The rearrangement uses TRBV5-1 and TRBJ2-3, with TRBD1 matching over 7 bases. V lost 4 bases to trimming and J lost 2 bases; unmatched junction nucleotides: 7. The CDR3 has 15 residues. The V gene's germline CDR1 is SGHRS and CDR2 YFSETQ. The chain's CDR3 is CASSHWTGPTDTQYF. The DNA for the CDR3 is TGCGCCAGCAGCCATTGGACAGGCCCCACAGATACGCAGTATTTT.

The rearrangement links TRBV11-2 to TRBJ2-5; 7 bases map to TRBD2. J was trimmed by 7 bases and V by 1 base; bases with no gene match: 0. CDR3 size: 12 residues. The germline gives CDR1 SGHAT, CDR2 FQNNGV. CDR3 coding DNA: TGTGCCAGCAGCTTAGGGGGGGGGACCCAGTACTTC. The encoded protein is CASSLGGGTQYF.

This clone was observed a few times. This CDR3 is CASALWDTEAFF. In nucleotides, the CDR3 is TGTGCTAGTGCACTGTGGGACACTGAAGCTTTCTTT. The V gene is TRBV12-5, the J gene TRBJ1-1; no reliable D call. V shed 7 bases and J shed 3 bases, with 9 bases lying between them. This CDR3 has 12 amino acids. Germline V gene sequence: CDR1 LGHNT, CDR2 FRNRAP. The full variable domain, with the rest looked up from reference TRBV12-5 and TRBJ1-1, is DARVTQTPRHKVTEMGQEVTMRCQPILGHNTVFWYRQTMMQGLELLAYFRNRAPLDDSGMPKDRFSAEMPDATLATLKIQPSEPRDSAVYFCASALWDTEAFFGQGTRLTVV.

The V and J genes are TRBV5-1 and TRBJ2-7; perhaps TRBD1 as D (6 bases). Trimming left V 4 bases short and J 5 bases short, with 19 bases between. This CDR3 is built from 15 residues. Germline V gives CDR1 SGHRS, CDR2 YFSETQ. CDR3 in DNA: TGCGCCAGCAGCGTATCCGGGACACCGACTAACGAGCAGTACTTC. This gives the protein CASSVSGTPTNEQYF.

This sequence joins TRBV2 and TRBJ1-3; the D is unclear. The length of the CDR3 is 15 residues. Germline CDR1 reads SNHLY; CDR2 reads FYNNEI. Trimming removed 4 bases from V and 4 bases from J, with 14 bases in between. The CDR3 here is CASSVGFTTGNTIYF. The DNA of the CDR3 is TGTGCCAGCAGTGTCGGATTCACAACGGGAAACACCATATATTTT.

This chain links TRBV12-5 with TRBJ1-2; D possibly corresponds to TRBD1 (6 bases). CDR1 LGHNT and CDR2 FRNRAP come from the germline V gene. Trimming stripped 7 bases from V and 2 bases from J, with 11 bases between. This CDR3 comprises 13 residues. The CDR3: CASAPQGNYGYTF. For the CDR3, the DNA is TGTGCTAGTGCTCCACAGGGAAACTATGGCTACACCTTC.